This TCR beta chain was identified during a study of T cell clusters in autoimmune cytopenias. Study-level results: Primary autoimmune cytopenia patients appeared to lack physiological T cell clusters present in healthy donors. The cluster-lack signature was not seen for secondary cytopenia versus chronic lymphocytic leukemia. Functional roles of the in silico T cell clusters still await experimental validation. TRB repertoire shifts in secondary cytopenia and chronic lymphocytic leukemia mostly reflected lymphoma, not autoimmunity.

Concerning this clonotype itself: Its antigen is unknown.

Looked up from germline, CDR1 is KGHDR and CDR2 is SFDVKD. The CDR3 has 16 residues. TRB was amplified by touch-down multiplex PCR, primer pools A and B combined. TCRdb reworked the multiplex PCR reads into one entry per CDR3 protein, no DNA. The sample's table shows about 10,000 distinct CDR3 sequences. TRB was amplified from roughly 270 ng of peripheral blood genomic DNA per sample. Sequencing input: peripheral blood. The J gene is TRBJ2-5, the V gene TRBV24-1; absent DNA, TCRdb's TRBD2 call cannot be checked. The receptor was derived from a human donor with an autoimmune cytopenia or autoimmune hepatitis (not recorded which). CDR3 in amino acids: CATSERRSAGEETQYF.